This T cell receptor (beta chain) was sequenced during a study of control samples from healthy donors and cancer patients. The repertoire was sequenced with immunoSEQ multiplex PCR; TCRdb's copy has only in-frame clones and lacks some. This sample contains about 190,000 clones. V lost 7 bases and J lost 5; bases outside the gene matches: 8. CDR1 is SQVTM, CDR2 ANQGSEA, per germline. The CDR3 is 13 amino acids. The rearrangement links TRBV29-1 to TRBJ1-5; 7 positions match TRBD1. Sequences were obtained from blood. The clonotype comes from a woman in her twenties or thirties in good health. CDR3 sequence reads: CSAGTARHQPQHF. The CDR3 DNA reads TGCAGCGCCGGGACAGCTAGACATCAGCCCCAGCATTTT.